The entry below gives a single T cell receptor (beta chain) sequence along with its context. These data are taken from a study of control samples from healthy donors and cancer patients. The length of the CDR3 is 13 residues. The germline V gene has CDR1 SGHTA and CDR2 FQGTGA. V lost 5 bases to trimming and J lost 5 bases, with 12 bases between them. Produced via immunoSEQ multiplex PCR; TCRdb's table is partial and in-frame only. The profile covers about 150,000 clones, with more than 90% appearing a single time and around 2% taken by the ten largest. The material sequenced was blood. The V call is TRBV7-3, the J call TRBJ2-5, with D tentatively TRBD1 or TRBD2 (6 bases each). The sequence came from a woman in her 40s in good health. DNA for the CDR3: TGTGCCAGCAGCGGAGGGGGAAGGGAGACCCAGTACTTC. Translated, it gives CASSGGGRETQYF.